This TCR beta chain was identified during a study of shared clonotypes between healthy human individuals. The CDR3 is made up of 14 amino acids. V lost 10 bases and J lost 0, with 14 bases in between. CDR1 ENHRY and CDR2 SYGVKD come from the germline V gene. Libraries were prepared by immunoSEQ multiplex PCR; TCRdb keeps only in-frame clonotypes and omits some of them. The data hold about 1 million clones, with under 80% observed a single time. This clonotype originated in a man between 18 and 29 years old in good health. The rearrangement links TRBV10-3 to TRBJ2-3; TRBD2 is a possible D gene (6 bases). The sequencing sample was made of memory CD4+ T cells sorted from blood. As to subset: CD45RA-negative fraction. CDR3 DNA sequence: TGTGCCACCATGCGGGATGACAGCACAGATACGCAGTATTTT. As protein: CATMRDDSTDTQYF.